The sequence of this TCR beta chain was determined in a study of T cell repertoires in cytomegalovirus infection. On the study more broadly: Evidence of both CMV infection and a matching HLA type came from public TCR beta signatures. Broader study findings: Clonotypes of TCR beta that were HLA-C-restricted and CMV-specific dominated the ex vivo response. Cumulative frequency of public TCR beta families picked out carriers of CMV plus the relevant HLA.

Each CDR3 protein gets one entry after TCRdb re-called the reads with MiXCR. This sample has under 350,000 distinct CDR3 sequences; more than 9% occur once, and the top ten carry approximately 4.7%. Comments on this clonotype: The antigen remains unidentified.

The CDR3 runs 14 residues. V dropped 3 bases and J dropped 4 bases, with 11 bases sitting between them. Per germline, CDR1 MNHEY and CDR2 SMNVEV (reference sequence). The chain employs TRBV27 and TRBJ2-3; D is unresolved. This TCR was sampled from a human donor in good health (CMV status not recorded). Some clones in this sample may be carry-over from other donors' samples. Input material: PBMCs. CDR3 coding DNA: TGTGCCAGCAGTTTGAGTAGTTCAGCAGATACGCAGTATTTT. It specifies CASSLSSSADTQYF.